This T cell receptor beta chain was obtained from a study of identical twins. Study-wide points: Clonotypes of the beta chain that were abundant in cord blood carried fewer insertions (memory repertoires showed none).

With 4 bases removed from V and 3 bases from J, the gap between germline ends came to 10 bases. The CDR3 has 12 residues. Germline assignment: CDR1 DFQATT and CDR2 SNEGSKA (reference sequence). A universal primer binding site was introduced by template switching. The final cDNA contained unique molecular identifiers. MiXCR, applied by TCRdb to the 5' RACE reads, yields one record per CDR3 protein. The table shows about 530,000 distinct CDR3 sequences, with about a fifth occurring only once. Worth noting for this clonotype: Its antigen is still unknown.

These data were also filed under a second study, of yellow fever vaccine responses in identical twins.

V gene TRBV20-1 combines with J gene TRBJ2-7; possibly TRBD1 or TRBD2 for D (6 bases each). Material for sequencing was CD4+ T cells sorted from blood. This receptor was identified in a woman in her late teens or twenties in good health. This CDR3 reads CSAKGEVYEQYF. Written as DNA, the CDR3 is TGCAGTGCTAAGGGGGAGGTCTACGAGCAGTACTTC.